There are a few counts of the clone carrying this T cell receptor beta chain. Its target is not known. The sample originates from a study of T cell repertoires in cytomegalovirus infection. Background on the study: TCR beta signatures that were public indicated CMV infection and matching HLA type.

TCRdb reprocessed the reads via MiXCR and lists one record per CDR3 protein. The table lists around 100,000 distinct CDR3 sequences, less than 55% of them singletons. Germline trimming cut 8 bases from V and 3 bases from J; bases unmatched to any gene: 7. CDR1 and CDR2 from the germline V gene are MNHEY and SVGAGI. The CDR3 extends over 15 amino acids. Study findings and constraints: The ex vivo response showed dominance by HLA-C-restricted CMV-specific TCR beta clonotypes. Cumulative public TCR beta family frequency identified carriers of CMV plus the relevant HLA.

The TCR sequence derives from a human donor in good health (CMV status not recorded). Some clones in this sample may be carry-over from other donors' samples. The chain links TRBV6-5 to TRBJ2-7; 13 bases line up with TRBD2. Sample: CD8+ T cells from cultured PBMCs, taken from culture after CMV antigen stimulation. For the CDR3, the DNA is TGTGCCAGCCGCTCAGGACTAGCGGGGGACTACGAGCAGTACTTC. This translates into CASRSGLAGDYEQYF.